The 10 T cell receptor beta chains below were found in one sample sequenced in a study of blood T cell repertoires in COVID-19. Here immunoSEQ multiplex PCR was the method, and the copy in TCRdb shows in-frame clones only, minus some. The sample holds some 200,000 clones, 80% to 90% seen once. The sequencing sample was made of peripheral blood. The receptors here all came from a woman between 35 and 50 years old with COVID-19, enrolled during active disease.

The chain couples TRBV24-1 to TRBJ1-2, with D unresolved. V shed 2 bases and J shed 3 bases, with 6 bases lying between them. The germline V gene has CDR1 KGHDR and CDR2 SFDVKD. The CDR3 consists of 13 residues. The CDR3 region is CATSDSQYYGYTF. CDR3 nucleotide sequence: TGTGCCACCAGTGATTCACAGTACTATGGCTACACCTTC.

This chain's CDR3 is CASSIVIRSQETQYF. The DNA of the CDR3 is TGTGCCAGTAGTATAGTAATTAGGAGCCAAGAGACCCAGTACTTC. This chain uses TRBV19 with TRBJ2-5; D gene uncertain. Trimming stripped 1 base from V and 1 base from J, with 10 bases between. The CDR3 runs to 15 residues. Germline V gives CDR1 LNHDA, CDR2 SQIVND (reference sequence). The complete variable domain, with remaining parts taken from reference TRBV19 and TRBJ2-5, reads DGGITQSPKYLFRKEGQNVTLSCEQNLNHDAMYWYRQDPGQGLRLIYYSQIVNDFQKGDIAEGYSVSREKKESFPLTVTSAQKNPTAFYLCASSIVIRSQETQYFGPGTRLLVL.

The CDR3 protein is CASSVQGTIYF. Written as DNA, the CDR3 is TGTGCCAGCAGTGTTCAGGGGACCATATATTTT. V is TRBV2 and J is TRBJ1-3, with a possible D match to TRBD1 (6 bases). This CDR3 region has 11 residues. The germline V and J ends were trimmed by 4 bases and 10 bases, with 8 bases remaining between them. Germline lookup yields CDR1 SNHLY and CDR2 FYNNEI.

The chain couples TRBV13 to TRBJ2-1; D remains ambiguous. The germline V gene encodes CDR1 PRHDT and CDR2 FYEKMQ (reference sequence). Trimming pared 6 bases from V and 13 bases from J, leaving 16 bases between. The CDR3 spans 12 residues. In nucleotides, the CDR3 is TGTGCCAGCAGTGACAATCGATTAGAACAGTTCTTC. Translated: CASSDNRLEQFF.

The CDR3 DNA is TGTGCCAGCAGCTTGAATAGCGGTGATTCACCCCTCCACTTT. Residues: CASSLNSGDSPLHF. J is TRBJ1-6 and V is TRBV7-9; D ambiguous. This CDR3 has 14 residues. The V end lost 3 bases, the J end lost 8 bases, and 11 bases lay between the germline ends. Germline V gene lookup returns CDR1 SEHNR and CDR2 FQNEAQ (reference sequence).

The rearrangement joins TRBV6-5 to TRBJ1-1; TRBD1 is a possible D gene (6 bases). CDR1 and CDR2 from the germline V gene are MNHEY and SVGAGI. The CDR3 totals 13 residues. Between the trimmed V and J ends, which lost 6 bases and 0 bases, there was a span of 8 bases. The CDR3 DNA follows: TGTGCCAGCAGCGGACAGTTGAACACTGAAGCTTTCTTT. Its translation: CASSGQLNTEAFF.

The V call is TRBV24-1, the J call TRBJ2-3; TRBD2 might be the D (5 bases). Germline V lookup: CDR1 KGHDR, CDR2 SFDVKD. The CDR3 runs 15 residues. Trimming pared 5 bases from V and 1 base from J, leaving 12 bases between. The CDR3: CATSVGDSGTDTQYF. For the CDR3, the DNA is TGTGCCACCAGTGTTGGAGATAGCGGCACAGATACGCAGTATTTT.

This sequence joins TRBV12-3 or TRBV12-4 and TRBJ1-5, with D uncertain. The length of the CDR3 is 12 residues. The ends were cut back, 1 base at V and 9 bases at J, with 7 bases in the middle. CDR3 region: CASSLGRGPQHF. The CDR3 DNA is TGTGCCAGCAGTTTAGGGAGAGGGCCCCAGCATTTT.

The gene calls are TRBV7-9 and TRBJ2-1; maybe TRBD2 (6 bases). Germline V gene data show CDR1 as SEHNR and CDR2 as FQNEAQ (reference sequence). The CDR3 totals 14 residues. V lost 1 base to trimming and J lost 8 bases, with 12 bases between them. The CDR3 DNA reads TGTGCCAGCAGCTTAGTAGGGCTAGCGCATGAGCAGTTCTTC. Translation gives CASSLVGLAHEQFF.

This clone appeared a few times. Other DNA sequences in this specimen translate into the identical CDR3. The chain recombines TRBV7-9 with TRBJ2-3; TRBD2 is a possible D gene (6 bases). The CDR3 consists of 13 residues. Germline V gene data show CDR1 as SEHNR and CDR2 as FQNEAQ (reference sequence). Trimming took 8 bases from V and 1 from J, leaving 10 bases between them. In nucleotides, the CDR3 is TGTGCCAGCGCGGGCGGGGGCACAGATACGCAGTATTTT. This codes for CASAGGGTDTQYF.